Given below is one TCR beta chain in context. Antigen: not known. The sample belongs to a study of tumour-infiltrating T cells in Burkitt lymphoma. Turning to the study itself: This cohort included all epidemiological subtypes of Burkitt lymphoma. Repertoire clonality predicted overall and progression-free survival.

Findings and caveats of the study: Many Burkitt lymphoma patients shared several public clonotypes.

CDR3 length: 15 amino acids. Germline lookup yields CDR1 MGHRA and CDR2 YSYEKL. V trimming: 2 bases; J trimming: 5 bases; junction bases outside the gene matches: 3. The assay was immunoSEQ multiplex PCR, and TCRdb's table has in-frame clones only and misses some. The sample carries several thousand clones, 14% to 15% recorded once. Sequenced material: tumor tissue. V gene TRBV4-1 combines with J gene TRBJ2-2; 9 bases are shared with TRBD1. The receptor was isolated from a human donor with Burkitt lymphoma. CDR3 bases: TGCGCCAGCAGCCAAAGGGACAGGGAGACCGGGGAGCTGTTTTTT. Amino acid sequence: CASSQRDRETGELFF.